This T cell receptor (beta chain) was sequenced during a study of shared clonotypes between healthy human individuals. Per the authors' pipeline: Filtering of immunoSEQ junctional sequences could not match full-length read filtering. The protocol was immunoSEQ multiplex PCR, while the TCRdb copy is restricted to in-frame clones and leaves out a portion. That table is the source of V, J and clone size, and D and trimming were worked out from the DNA. The sample includes about 2.4 million clones, under 95% of them seen just once. Germline CDR1 and CDR2: SGDLS and YYNGEE. The CDR3 runs to 15 residues. V gave up 8 bases and J gave up 5 bases; unmatched junction bases: 11.

The chain couples TRBV9 to TRBJ2-2, with 8 bases identical to TRBD2. This sequence originates from a young man in good health. Some clones in this sample may be carry-over from other donors' samples. The sequenced sample was naive CD4+ T cells from PBMCs. Subset denoted: CD45RA+ positively selected. The CDR3 nucleotides read TGTGCCAGTACCTGGGGGGCTAGCGGGACCGGGGAGCTGTTTTTT. This sequence encodes CASTWGASGTGELFF.